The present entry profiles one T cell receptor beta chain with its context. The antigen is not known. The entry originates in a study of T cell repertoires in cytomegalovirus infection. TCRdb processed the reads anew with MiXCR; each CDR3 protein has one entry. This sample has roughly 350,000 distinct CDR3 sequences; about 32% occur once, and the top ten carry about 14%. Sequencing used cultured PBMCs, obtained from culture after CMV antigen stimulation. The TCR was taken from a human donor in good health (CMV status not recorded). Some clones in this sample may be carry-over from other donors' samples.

CDR3 in amino acids: CASSLRASGRGIRDNEQFF. In DNA, the CDR3 is TGTGCCAGCAGCTTAAGGGCTAGCGGGAGGGGGATCCGGGACAATGAGCAGTTCTTC. The V gene is TRBV7-3, the J gene TRBJ2-1; 12 bases align to TRBD2. The CDR3 has 19 residues. The J segment lost 5 bases and the V segment lost 1 base, leaving 12 bases of the junction unmatched. From germline, CDR1 is SGHTA and CDR2 FQGTGA.